These T cell receptor beta chains were read from a single sample in a study of regulatory T cells in long-lasting Graves disease. Each CDR3 protein is one row after TCRdb ran MiXCR on the multiplex PCR reads. The table lists about 470,000 distinct CDR3 sequences, around a fifth of them singletons. Specimen: peripheral blood mononuclear cells (PBMCs), collected when the disease was refractory, from a patient treated with antithyroid drugs. All receptors derive from a female donor with Graves disease. The CDR3 runs from the conserved cysteine through the conserved F or W. D genes are given only for firm matches. The listing skips clone size in some rows; elsewhere it reads once, few, many or a size class.

>TRBV28|TRBD2|-|TRBJ2-1
CASTLTAQGLARSGTSGPNEQFF
TGTGCCAGCACCTTAACGGCTCAGGGGCTCGCTAGGAGCGGGACTAGCGGGCCGAATGAGCAGTTCTTC
>TRBV28|-|many|TRBJ2-7
CASSFRGLSYEQYF
TGTGCCAGCAGTTTTCGCGGGCTCTCCTACGAGCAGTACTTC
>TRBV6-5|-|-|TRBJ1-2
CASSYDRALNYGYTF
TGTGCCAGCAGTTACGATCGGGCGCTTAACTATGGCTACACCTTC
>TRBV28|-|-|TRBJ2-1
CASWRGYSSYNEQFF
TGTGCCAGCTGGAGGGGCTACAGCTCCTACAATGAGCAGTTCTTC
>TRBV4-2|-|-|TRBJ1-5
CASSQDGGIYSNQPQHF
TGTGCCAGCAGCCAAGATGGTGGAATCTATAGCAATCAGCCCCAGCATTTT
>TRBV6-6|-|many|TRBJ1-5
CASSYSAEGQPQHF
TGTGCCAGCAGTTACTCGGCCGAGGGTCAGCCCCAGCATTTT
>TRBV18|-|-|TRBJ2-7
CASSPGAGPTYEQYF
TGTGCCAGCTCACCAGGGGCAGGTCCTACCTACGAGCAGTACTTC
>TRBV6-1|-|many|TRBJ1-4
CASSELDGRREKLFF
TGTGCCAGCAGTGAACTTGACGGCAGAAGGGAAAAACTGTTTTTT
>TRBV15|TRBD2|-|TRBJ2-5
CATSSGLAGVETQYF
TGTGCCACCAGCAGTGGACTAGCGGGAGTTGAGACCCAGTACTTC
>TRBV19|-|-|TRBJ1-1
CASSIQDIQPHIHTEAFF
TGTGCCAGTAGTATACAAGACATCCAACCCCACATCCACACTGAAGCTTTCTTT
>TRBV6-1|-|few|TRBJ2-7
CASSPGGDRNPYEQYF
TGTGCCAGCAGCCCCGGGGGGGACAGAAATCCCTACGAGCAGTACTTC
>TRBV29-1|TRBD1|-|TRBJ1-2
CSVGDRVNGYTF
TGCAGCGTTGGGGACAGGGTCAATGGCTACACCTTC
>TRBV28|-|-|TRBJ2-3
CASRPPSGLTDTQYF
TGTGCCAGCAGGCCCCCCTCGGGACTCACAGATACGCAGTATTTT
>TRBV12-3/TRBV12-4|-|many|TRBJ1-1
CASSRSGDTEAFF
TGTGCCAGCAGTCGCTCAGGGGACACTGAAGCTTTCTTT
>TRBV5-1|-|few|TRBJ1-2
CASSLDGPPNDYGYTF
TGCGCCAGCAGCTTGGATGGGCCCCCTAACGACTATGGCTACACCTTC
>TRBV20-1|TRBD2|-|TRBJ2-1
CSARLTSGRVDEQFF
TGCAGTGCTAGACTAACTAGCGGGAGGGTCGATGAGCAGTTCTTC
>TRBV6-2/TRBV6-3|-|few|TRBJ2-7
CASSSGGVQYF
TGTGCCAGCAGCTCAGGCGGAGTACAGTACTTC
>TRBV7-6|TRBD1|-|TRBJ2-1
CASSFGQGAYNEQFF
TGTGCCAGCAGCTTTGGACAGGGGGCCTACAATGAGCAGTTCTTC
>TRBV7-2|TRBD1|many|TRBJ1-5
CASSPDRESGQPQHF
TGTGCCAGCAGCCCCGACAGGGAATCGGGTCAGCCCCAGCATTTT